This T cell receptor beta chain was documented in a study of shared clonotypes between healthy human individuals. This table comes from immunoSEQ multiplex PCR, and its TCRdb copy is limited to in-frame clones, with some not included. The table lists some 2,100,000 clones, about 93% of them singletons, with under 2% in the top ten. The V gene's germline CDR1 is SGHAT and CDR2 FQDESV (reference sequence). V was trimmed by 1 base and J by 0 bases, leaving 1 base between them. This CDR3 has 13 residues. Naive CD8 populations comprised CD45RO-negative cells positively selected for CCR7, excluding terminally differentiated effector memory CD45RA+ cells. As to this clone: Distinct nucleotide sequences in the sample also encode this CDR3.

The sequence derives from a young man in good health. Some clones in this sample may be carry-over from other donors' samples. The chain is built from TRBV11-1 and TRBJ2-1; D is unclear. The source material was naive CD8+ T cells from PBMCs. This CDR3 is CASSLGSYNEQFF. The CDR3 nucleotides read TGTGCCAGCAGCTTAGGCTCCTACAATGAGCAGTTCTTC.